The rows below give T cell receptor beta chains drawn from one sample of a study of OX40 agonist ivuxolimab in advanced cancers. Using immunoSEQ multiplex PCR, the repertoire was profiled, and TCRdb retains in-frame clones only, with some absent. The sample shows 60,000 or so clones, 70% to 90% of them seen only once. The sample consisted of CD4+ or CD8+ T cells sorted from blood, taken in a trial of the OX40 agonist ivuxolimab. The receptor source for this set is an adult with an advanced solid tumor such as melanoma, head and neck, liver or kidney cancer. CDR3s include the opening cysteine and the closing phenylalanine or tryptophan. The D gene is left open where the match is weak. For some rows the clone size is stated as once, few or many, or as a class when expanded; others skip it.

J gene: TRBJ2-7
clone size: .
V gene: TRBV30
D gene: .
CDR3 protein: CAWSGTVRYEQYF
CDR3 DNA: TGTGCCTGGAGCGGGACGGTTCGCTACGAGCAGTACTTC

J gene: TRBJ2-3
clone size: .
V gene: TRBV6-1
D gene: .
CDR3 protein: CASSGQGARIAGVRTDTQYF
CDR3 DNA: TGTGCCAGCAGTGGACAGGGGGCCCGAATAGCGGGGGTCAGAACAGATACGCAGTATTTT

J gene: TRBJ2-2
clone size: .
V gene: TRBV28
D gene: .
CDR3 protein: CASSPNSGNAGELFF
CDR3 DNA: TGTGCCAGCAGCCCGAACTCGGGGAACGCCGGGGAGCTGTTTTTT

J gene: TRBJ2-3
clone size: .
V gene: TRBV19
D gene: TRBD2
CDR3 protein: CASRLAGGPSPDTQYF
CDR3 DNA: TGTGCCAGTAGACTAGCGGGGGGGCCGAGTCCGGATACGCAGTATTTT

J gene: TRBJ2-1
clone size: once
V gene: TRBV2
D gene: .
CDR3 protein: CASSDGAGVNEQFF
CDR3 DNA: TGTGCCAGCTCGGATGGAGCGGGTGTTAATGAGCAGTTCTTC

J gene: TRBJ2-7
clone size: once
V gene: TRBV18
D gene: .
CDR3 protein: CASSPRSGGSYEQYF
CDR3 DNA: TGTGCCAGCTCACCACGATCCGGGGGCTCCTACGAGCAGTACTTC

J gene: TRBJ2-7
clone size: once
V gene: TRBV2
D gene: TRBD1
CDR3 protein: CASSSGTGTYEQYF
CDR3 DNA: TGTGCCAGCAGCTCCGGGACAGGAACCTACGAGCAGTACTTC

J gene: TRBJ1-6
clone size: .
V gene: TRBV6-6
D gene: .
CDR3 protein: CASSGERRNSPLHF
CDR3 DNA: TGTGCCAGCAGCGGGGAAAGGAGGAATTCACCCCTCCACTTT

J gene: TRBJ1-1
clone size: .
V gene: TRBV18
D gene: .
CDR3 protein: CASSNKLQPNTEAFF
CDR3 DNA: TGTGCCAGCTCCAACAAGCTACAACCCAACACTGAAGCTTTCTTT

J gene: TRBJ1-1
clone size: .
V gene: TRBV18
D gene: .
CDR3 protein: CASHPGGNTEAFF
CDR3 DNA: TGTGCCAGCCACCCGGGGGGGAACACTGAAGCTTTCTTT

J gene: TRBJ1-2
clone size: .
V gene: TRBV6-5
D gene: TRBD1
CDR3 protein: CASTNTGTGNGYTF
CDR3 DNA: TGTGCCAGCACCAACACCGGGACAGGGAACGGCTACACCTTC

J gene: TRBJ2-6
clone size: .
V gene: TRBV19
D gene: TRBD2
CDR3 protein: CASSLTSGSPGANVLTF
CDR3 DNA: TGTGCCAGTAGTCTAACTAGCGGATCCCCTGGGGCCAACGTCCTGACTTTC

J gene: TRBJ1-2
clone size: .
V gene: TRBV11-2
D gene: .
CDR3 protein: CASSLVGRAYGYTF
CDR3 DNA: TGTGCCAGCAGCTTAGTGGGCAGGGCTTATGGCTACACCTTC

J gene: TRBJ1-2
clone size: .
V gene: TRBV11-2
D gene: .
CDR3 protein: CASSTPWLNYGYTF
CDR3 DNA: TGTGCCAGCAGCACTCCTTGGCTTAACTATGGCTACACCTTC

J gene: TRBJ1-1
clone size: .
V gene: TRBV6-5
D gene: .
CDR3 protein: CASSVRGSNTEAFF
CDR3 DNA: TGTGCCAGCAGTGTACGGGGGTCGAACACTGAAGCTTTCTTT

J gene: TRBJ2-7
clone size: .
V gene: TRBV4-2
D gene: .
CDR3 protein: CASSQARAQSSYEQYF
CDR3 DNA: TGTGCCAGCAGCCAGGCCCGGGCCCAGAGCTCCTACGAGCAGTACTTC

J gene: TRBJ2-1
clone size: .
V gene: TRBV5-8
D gene: TRBD2
CDR3 protein: CASSILTSGVYEQFF
CDR3 DNA: TGTGCCAGCAGCATTCTGACTAGCGGGGTCTATGAGCAGTTCTTC

J gene: TRBJ2-3
clone size: .
V gene: TRBV7-2
D gene: .
CDR3 protein: CASSLAGWADTQYF
CDR3 DNA: TGTGCCAGCAGCTTAGCGGGGTGGGCAGATACGCAGTATTTT

J gene: TRBJ2-2
clone size: .
V gene: TRBV7-7
D gene: .
CDR3 protein: CASSLGRAGELFF
CDR3 DNA: TGTGCTAGCAGCTTAGGCCGTGCCGGGGAGCTGTTTTTT

J gene: TRBJ1-4
clone size: .
V gene: TRBV10-3
D gene: .
CDR3 protein: CATQSGNEKLFF
CDR3 DNA: TGTGCCACGCAGTCGGGGAATGAAAAACTGTTTTTT

J gene: TRBJ2-1
clone size: .
V gene: TRBV6-1
D gene: .
CDR3 protein: CASSPDSYNEQFF
CDR3 DNA: TGTGCCAGCAGTCCGGACAGCTACAATGAGCAGTTCTTC

J gene: TRBJ1-6
clone size: .
V gene: TRBV7-9
D gene: .
CDR3 protein: CASSFEDKDYSNSPLHF
CDR3 DNA: TGTGCCAGCAGCTTTGAGGACAAGGATTATTCTAATTCACCCCTCCACTTT

J gene: TRBJ1-2
clone size: .
V gene: TRBV19
D gene: .
CDR3 protein: CASNLGSLDYGYTF
CDR3 DNA: TGTGCCAGTAATTTGGGCTCCCTAGACTATGGCTACACCTTC

J gene: TRBJ2-6
clone size: few
V gene: TRBV5-1
D gene: TRBD1
CDR3 protein: CASSRDRGSGANVLTF
CDR3 DNA: TGCGCCAGCAGCCGGGACAGGGGGTCTGGGGCCAACGTCCTGACTTTC

J gene: TRBJ2-1
clone size: once
V gene: TRBV7-3
D gene: .
CDR3 protein: CASSAGISGGEQFF
CDR3 DNA: TGTGCCAGCAGCGCAGGCATCAGTGGGGGTGAGCAGTTCTTC

J gene: TRBJ1-1
clone size: .
V gene: TRBV9
D gene: TRBD1
CDR3 protein: CASSVGSSGGTEAFF
CDR3 DNA: TGTGCCAGCAGCGTAGGGTCCTCAGGGGGCACTGAAGCTTTCTTT

J gene: TRBJ1-2
clone size: .
V gene: TRBV28
D gene: .
CDR3 protein: CASSSSPGYYGYTF
CDR3 DNA: TGTGCCAGCAGTTCCAGTCCAGGATACTATGGCTACACCTTC

J gene: TRBJ2-1
clone size: .
V gene: TRBV27
D gene: .
CDR3 protein: CASSLAGPYNEQFF
CDR3 DNA: TGTGCCAGCAGTTTAGCGGGGCCCTACAATGAGCAGTTCTTC

J gene: TRBJ2-7
clone size: .
V gene: TRBV30
D gene: .
CDR3 protein: CAWSVAYEQYF
CDR3 DNA: TGTGCCTGGAGTGTCGCCTACGAGCAGTACTTC

J gene: TRBJ2-5
clone size: few
V gene: TRBV28
D gene: TRBD1
CDR3 protein: CASRSDRELQETQYF
CDR3 DNA: TGTGCCAGCAGATCGGACAGGGAGTTACAAGAGACCCAGTACTTC

J gene: TRBJ2-5
clone size: .
V gene: TRBV10-1
D gene: TRBD1
CDR3 protein: CASTRTGGETQYF
CDR3 DNA: TGCGCCAGCACCCGGACAGGGGGGGAGACCCAGTACTTC

J gene: TRBJ1-1
clone size: once
V gene: TRBV9
D gene: TRBD1
CDR3 protein: CASSGGGTGAVTEAFF
CDR3 DNA: TGTGCCAGCAGCGGAGGAGGGACAGGGGCGGTCACTGAAGCTTTCTTT

J gene: TRBJ1-2
clone size: .
V gene: TRBV5-8
D gene: .
CDR3 protein: CASSLSRRLYGYTF
CDR3 DNA: TGTGCCAGCAGCTTGTCGCGCCGGCTCTATGGCTACACCTTC

J gene: TRBJ2-7
clone size: many
V gene: TRBV7-2
D gene: TRBD1
CDR3 protein: CASSITGGKYEQYF
CDR3 DNA: TGTGCCAGCAGCATCACAGGGGGCAAGTACGAGCAGTACTTC

J gene: TRBJ2-7
clone size: .
V gene: TRBV7-8
D gene: TRBD1
CDR3 protein: CASNPLAGQGGNEQYF
CDR3 DNA: TGTGCCAGCAACCCCTTAGCTGGACAGGGGGGAAACGAGCAGTACTTC